This entry features one T cell receptor beta chain sequence. Germline CDR1 SGHAT, CDR2 FQNNGV. The CDR3 has 16 amino acids. V was pared by 0 bases and J by 0 bases, with 8 bases between. This sample stems from a study of blood T cell repertoires in COVID-19. Study details: Collection of acute and convalescent COVID-19 samples took place in the United States, Italy and Spain. PBMCs, B-cell-depleted T cells, or T cells were the source of the cDNA or gDNA that made up the material.

Original data processing: Reference gene primer amplification yielded estimated nucleated cell counts. Measured with immunoSEQ multiplex PCR; TCRdb has only the in-frame clones, and not every one. V and J calls and clone size are copied from that table; D and trimming were computed from the DNA. The data show 97,000 or so clones, around 80% seen once. The TCR sequence derives from a man aged 65-85 years with acute or convalescent COVID-19. The chain uses TRBV11-2 and TRBJ2-2; D not resolved. The sample taken for sequencing was peripheral blood. CDR3 residues: CASSLDLLPNTGELFF. In DNA form, the CDR3 reads TGTGCCAGCAGCTTAGATCTCCTTCCGAACACCGGGGAGCTGTTTTTT.